This T cell receptor (beta chain) was sequenced for a study of blood T cell repertoires in COVID-19. Across the whole study: The samples span acute and convalescent COVID-19 from the United States, Italy and Spain.

Clones were read by immunoSEQ multiplex PCR, and TCRdb kept only the in-frame ones, dropping some. In the table there are about 91,000 clones, around nine tenths of which are singletons. Germline V CDR1 and CDR2: SNHLY, FYNNEI. Trimming cost V 7 bases and J 0 bases, with 9 bases left between them. The CDR3 has 13 residues. The receptor was isolated from a man between 65 and 85 years old with acute or convalescent COVID-19. Sequencing input: peripheral blood. The rearrangement uses TRBV2 and TRBJ1-1; D is unresolved. CDR3 nucleotides: TGTGCCAGCACCGAGTCGGTGAACACTGAAGCTTTCTTT. Translated: CASTESVNTEAFF.